Listed below are T cell receptor beta chains from one sample, sequenced in a study of control samples from healthy donors and cancer patients. Repertoires were generated with immunoSEQ multiplex PCR, while TCRdb's copy carries only in-frame clones and drops some. The data hold 98,000 or so clones, with approximately 78% observed a single time. Sequencing was carried out using blood. The source is a man between 60 and 75 years old in good health. Both conserved end residues are part of each CDR3. Each record gives: D gene, J gene, clone size, V gene, CDR3 protein, CDR3 DNA. A D gene is named only where the DNA matches it firmly. Size is stated for part of the rows, as once, few or many counts, or as a class when the clone is expanded.

TRBD2	TRBJ2-7	once	TRBV7-2	CASSTRLAGGYEQYF	TGTGCCAGCAGCACCCGACTAGCGGGAGGGTACGAGCAGTACTTC
NA	TRBJ2-7	NA	TRBV5-6	CASSLRGEPIYEQYF	TGTGCCAGCAGCTTGCGAGGGGAACCCATCTACGAGCAGTACTTC
TRBD2	TRBJ2-3	NA	TRBV19	CASSISAGPGTDTQYF	TGTGCCAGTAGTATATCAGCGGGACCTGGCACAGATACGCAGTATTTT
NA	TRBJ2-5	NA	TRBV6-6	CASSYPNQETQYF	TGTGCCAGCAGTTACCCGAACCAAGAGACCCAGTACTTC
NA	TRBJ2-7	NA	TRBV5-1	CASSPARLGMRYEQYF	TGCGCCAGCAGCCCGGCTAGGTTGGGGATGAGGTACGAGCAGTACTTC
TRBD1	TRBJ2-7	NA	TRBV19	CASSIDGDSSYEQYF	TGTGCCAGTAGTATAGACGGGGACAGCTCCTACGAGCAGTACTTC
TRBD1	TRBJ2-3	NA	TRBV19	CATNRGQTDTQYF	TGTGCCACAAACAGGGGGCAGACAGATACGCAGTATTTT
NA	TRBJ1-1	NA	TRBV6-2/TRBV6-3	CASSYSPLGTNTEAFF	TGTGCCAGCAGTTACTCGCCGCTGGGAACGAACACTGAAGCTTTCTTT
NA	TRBJ1-1	few	TRBV7-2	CASSLGWGGTEAFF	TGTGCCAGCAGCTTAGGGTGGGGAGGGACTGAAGCTTTCTTT
NA	TRBJ2-7	NA	TRBV11-1	CASSLAGSYEQYF	TGTGCCAGCAGCTTAGCAGGATCCTACGAGCAGTACTTC
TRBD1	TRBJ1-3	NA	TRBV2	CATGQDQSSGNTIYF	TGTGCCACCGGACAGGACCAGAGCTCTGGAAACACCATATATTTT
NA	TRBJ2-4	once	TRBV3-1/TRBV3-2	CASSQVTGFSKNIQYF	TGTGCCAGCAGCCAAGTAACAGGTTTTTCCAAAAACATTCAGTACTTC
NA	TRBJ1-2	few	TRBV10-3	CAILGQYGYTF	TGTGCCATCCTAGGACAATATGGCTACACCTTC
NA	TRBJ2-7	NA	TRBV3-1/TRBV3-2	CASSQALFYEQYF	TGTGCCAGCAGCCAAGCACTATTCTACGAGCAGTACTTC
TRBD1	TRBJ2-2	NA	TRBV7-9	CASSSPQGAGTGELFF	TGTGCCAGCAGCTCCCCCCAGGGGGCGGGCACCGGGGAGCTGTTTTTT
TRBD2	TRBJ2-7	NA	TRBV11-2	CASSFSPGTSSHEQYF	TGTGCCAGCAGCTTCTCCCCCGGGACTAGCTCCCACGAGCAGTACTTC
TRBD2	TRBJ2-7	NA	TRBV9	CASSPGLAGDEQYF	TGTGCCAGCAGCCCCGGACTAGCGGGAGATGAGCAGTACTTC
NA	TRBJ2-3	NA	TRBV3-1/TRBV3-2	CASSPIPGAGDDTQYF	TGTGCCAGCAGCCCGATCCCGGGGGCCGGGGACGATACGCAGTATTTT
TRBD1	TRBJ2-4	NA	TRBV4-1	CASRPQGARSKNIQYF	TGCGCCAGCAGACCCCAGGGGGCGAGGTCCAAAAACATTCAGTACTTC
NA	TRBJ2-5	NA	TRBV20-1	CSGLIGETQYF	TGCAGCGGACTAATAGGGGAGACCCAGTACTTC
TRBD1	TRBJ1-4	NA	TRBV6-2/TRBV6-3	CASSYSNRGHEKLFF	TGTGCCAGCAGTTACTCGAACAGGGGACATGAAAAACTGTTTTTT
NA	TRBJ1-5	NA	TRBV7-8	CASSSTYQPQHF	TGTGCCAGCAGCTCGACTTATCAGCCCCAGCATTTT
NA	TRBJ2-1	NA	TRBV5-1	CASSSLNEQFF	TGCGCCAGCAGCTCGCTCAATGAGCAGTTCTTC
TRBD2	TRBJ2-7	once	TRBV7-2	CASSLSSGRSYEQYF	TGTGCCAGCAGCTTAAGTAGCGGGAGATCCTACGAGCAGTACTTC
TRBD1	TRBJ1-1	NA	TRBV5-1	CASSPWTGNTEAFF	TGCGCCAGCAGCCCATGGACAGGGAACACTGAAGCTTTCTTT
NA	TRBJ2-2	NA	TRBV5-1	CASSSNINTGELFF	TGCGCCAGCAGCTCGAACATTAACACCGGGGAGCTGTTTTTT
NA	TRBJ1-1	NA	TRBV2	CASHREGNTEAFF	TGTGCCAGCCACAGGGAGGGGAACACTGAAGCTTTCTTT
TRBD2	TRBJ2-1	NA	TRBV10-3	CAISEGLAGHNEQFF	TGTGCCATCAGTGAAGGACTAGCGGGGCACAATGAGCAGTTCTTC
NA	TRBJ2-5	NA	TRBV5-1	CASSPVVDIGTQYF	TGCGCCAGCAGCCCTGTTGTGGATATTGGGACCCAGTACTTC
TRBD1	TRBJ2-7	NA	TRBV6-5	CASSPSRGQLYEQYF	TGTGCCAGCAGCCCCTCTAGGGGACAGCTATACGAGCAGTACTTC
NA	TRBJ1-6	NA	TRBV28	CASSKGQGLSSPLHF	TGTGCCAGCAGTAAGGGGCAGGGGCTGAGTTCACCCCTCCACTTT
TRBD2	TRBJ2-3	NA	TRBV5-1	CASSPGPGGSTDTQYF	TGCGCCAGCAGCCCAGGACCGGGGGGAAGCACAGATACGCAGTATTTT
NA	TRBJ2-7	NA	TRBV5-1	CASSGQGSAAEQYF	TGCGCCAGCAGCGGCCAGGGGTCCGCCGCCGAGCAGTACTTC
NA	TRBJ2-3	NA	TRBV29-1	CSVGAIGGANTDTQYF	TGCAGCGTTGGGGCAATAGGGGGGGCCAACACAGATACGCAGTATTTT
NA	TRBJ1-1	NA	TRBV7-3	CASSLRPYKQGNTEAFF	TGTGCCAGCAGCTTAAGACCCTATAAACAGGGGAACACTGAAGCTTTCTTT
NA	TRBJ2-7	medium-sized	TRBV11-3	CASSLATDYPRGGQYF	TGTGCCAGCAGCTTAGCTACTGATTACCCAAGAGGAGGGCAGTACTTC
TRBD1	TRBJ1-4	NA	TRBV6-5	CASQGTGAPEKLFF	TGTGCCAGCCAGGGAACAGGGGCGCCGGAAAAACTGTTTTTT
NA	TRBJ2-7	once	TRBV27	CASSLTEAYEQYF	TGTGCCAGCAGTTTGACGGAAGCCTACGAGCAGTACTTC
NA	TRBJ1-2	NA	TRBV7-2	CASSWGYRRFNYGYTF	TGTGCCAGCAGCTGGGGTTACAGGAGATTTAACTATGGCTACACCTTC
TRBD2	TRBJ2-3	NA	TRBV7-6	CASSESPSGRTDTQYF	TGTGCCAGCAGCGAGAGCCCTAGCGGGAGGACAGATACGCAGTATTTT
NA	TRBJ1-2	NA	TRBV11-2	CASSLVASGYGYTF	TGTGCCAGCAGCTTAGTTGCGTCCGGCTATGGCTACACCTTC
TRBD1	TRBJ1-1	NA	TRBV5-1	CASSFPKGANTEAFF	TGCGCCAGCAGCTTCCCCAAGGGGGCAAACACTGAAGCTTTCTTT
TRBD2	TRBJ2-3	NA	TRBV30	CAWSAALGGSTMADTQYF	TGTGCCTGGAGTGCGGCCCTGGGCGGGAGTACCATGGCAGATACGCAGTATTTT
NA	TRBJ1-1	NA	TRBV9	CASSVTSGYTEAFF	TGTGCCAGCAGCGTCACCTCCGGGTACACTGAAGCTTTCTTT
TRBD1	TRBJ1-2	NA	TRBV19	CASSGGTGKKYGYTF	TGTGCCAGTAGTGGGGGGACAGGGAAGAAATATGGCTACACCTTC
NA	TRBJ1-4	few	TRBV4-1	CASSSYGTGLFF	TGCGCCAGCAGCTCCTACGGAACGGGACTGTTTTTT
NA	TRBJ2-7	NA	TRBV14	CASSQDVWETYEQYF	TGTGCCAGCAGCCAAGACGTCTGGGAAACCTACGAGCAGTACTTC
NA	TRBJ1-1	once	TRBV30	CAWSENRRTEAFF	TGTGCCTGGAGTGAGAACAGACGGACTGAAGCTTTCTTT
NA	TRBJ2-3	NA	TRBV5-6	CASSLELQGGDTQYF	TGTGCCAGCAGCTTGGAACTGCAAGGGGGGGATACGCAGTATTTT
TRBD2	TRBJ2-7	few	TRBV28	CASSRDYLGAYEQYF	TGTGCCAGCAGTCGGGACTATCTAGGCGCCTACGAGCAGTACTTC
NA	TRBJ2-3	NA	TRBV24-1	CATSIGGTDTQYF	TGTGCCACCAGTATTGGGGGAACAGATACGCAGTATTTT
NA	TRBJ2-7	NA	TRBV4-1	CASSQDNAVWQGKNEQYF	TGCGCCAGCAGCCAAGATAATGCGGTTTGGCAGGGGAAGAACGAGCAGTACTTC
TRBD2	TRBJ2-2	NA	TRBV6-2/TRBV6-3	CASSYSTPSGGLDTGELFF	TGTGCCAGCAGTTACTCTACGCCTAGCGGGGGGTTGGACACCGGGGAGCTGTTTTTT
NA	TRBJ1-2	NA	TRBV27	CASSWTPDYGYTF	TGTGCCAGCAGTTGGACACCTGACTATGGCTACACCTTC
NA	TRBJ1-6	NA	TRBV11-2	CASSRGLDNSPLHF	TGTGCCAGCAGCCGGGGTTTGGATAATTCACCCCTCCACTTT
TRBD2	TRBJ2-3	NA	TRBV29-1	CSVSGLAGGPDTQYF	TGCAGCGTTTCAGGACTAGCGGGAGGTCCAGATACGCAGTATTTT
NA	TRBJ2-7	NA	TRBV27	CASSFGPSYEQYF	TGTGCCAGCAGTTTTGGGCCCTCCTACGAGCAGTACTTC
TRBD1	TRBJ2-1	few	TRBV10-3	CATRVGATGGTGNEQFF	TGTGCCACCAGGGTAGGAGCGACAGGGGGTACGGGGAATGAGCAGTTCTTC
TRBD1	TRBJ2-4	few	TRBV5-1	CASSLWTGEDIQYF	TGCGCCAGCAGCTTATGGACAGGTGAAGACATTCAGTACTTC